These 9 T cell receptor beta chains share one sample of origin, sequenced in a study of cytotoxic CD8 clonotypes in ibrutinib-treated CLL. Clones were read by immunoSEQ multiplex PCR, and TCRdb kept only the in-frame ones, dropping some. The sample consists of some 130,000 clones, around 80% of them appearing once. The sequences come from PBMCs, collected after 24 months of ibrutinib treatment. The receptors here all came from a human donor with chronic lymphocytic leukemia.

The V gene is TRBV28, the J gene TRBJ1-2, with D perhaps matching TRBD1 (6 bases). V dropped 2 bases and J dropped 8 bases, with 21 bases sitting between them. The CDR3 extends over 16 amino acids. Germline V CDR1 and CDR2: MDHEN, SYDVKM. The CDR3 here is CASSLSGQTGFSGYTF. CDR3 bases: TGTGCCAGCAGTTTAAGCGGGCAAACAGGGTTTTCGGGCTACACCTTC.

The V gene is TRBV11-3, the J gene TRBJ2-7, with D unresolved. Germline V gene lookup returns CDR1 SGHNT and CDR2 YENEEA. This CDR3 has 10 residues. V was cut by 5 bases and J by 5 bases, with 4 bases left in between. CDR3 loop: CASSPHEQYF. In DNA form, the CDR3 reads TGTGCCAGCAGCCCCCACGAGCAGTACTTC. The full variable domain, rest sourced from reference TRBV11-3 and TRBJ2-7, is EAGVVQSPRYKIIEKKQPVAFWCNPISGHNTLYWYLQNLGQGPELLIRYENEEAVDDSQLPKDRFSAERLKGVDSTLKIQPAELGDSAVYLCASSPHEQYFGPGTRLTVT.

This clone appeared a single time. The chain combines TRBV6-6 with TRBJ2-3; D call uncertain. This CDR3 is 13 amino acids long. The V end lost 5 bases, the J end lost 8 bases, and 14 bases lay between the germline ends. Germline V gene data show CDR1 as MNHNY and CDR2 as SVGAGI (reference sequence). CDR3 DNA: TGTGCCAGCAGTCCCACACAATCGGCTACGCAGTATTTT. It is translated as CASSPTQSATQYF.

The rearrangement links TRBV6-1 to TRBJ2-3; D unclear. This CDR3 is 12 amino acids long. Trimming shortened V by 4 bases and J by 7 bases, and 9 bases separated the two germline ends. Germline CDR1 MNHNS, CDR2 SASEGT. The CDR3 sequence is CASSVAGHTQYF. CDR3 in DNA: TGTGCCAGCAGTGTGGCAGGCCATACGCAGTATTTT.

Written as DNA, the CDR3 is TGTGCCAGCAGCCAGACCAGACGGGGTAGGCCCGGGGAGCTGTTTTTT. It yields the protein CASSQTRRGRPGELFF. V is TRBV5-4 and J is TRBJ2-2; perhaps TRBD2 as D (5 bases). The CDR3 spans 16 residues. CDR1 is SGHNT and CDR2 is YYREEE in the germline V gene (reference sequence). V lost 4 bases, J lost 6 bases, and 19 bases lay in between.

CDR3 residues: CASSPGSTYHYGYTF. DNA for the CDR3: TGTGCCAGCAGCCCCGGGAGTACTTACCACTATGGCTACACCTTC. This chain joins TRBV7-2 and TRBJ1-2; no clear D. Trimming stripped 5 bases from V and 3 bases from J, with 16 bases between. This CDR3 contains 15 residues. CDR1 is SGHTA and CDR2 is FQGNSA in the germline V gene.

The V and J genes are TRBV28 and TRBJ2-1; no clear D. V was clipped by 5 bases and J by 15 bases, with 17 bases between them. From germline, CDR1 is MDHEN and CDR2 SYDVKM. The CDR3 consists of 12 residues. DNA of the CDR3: TGTGCCAGCAGTCCCTGGGATTCCCGGAGGTTCTTC. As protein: CASSPWDSRRFF.

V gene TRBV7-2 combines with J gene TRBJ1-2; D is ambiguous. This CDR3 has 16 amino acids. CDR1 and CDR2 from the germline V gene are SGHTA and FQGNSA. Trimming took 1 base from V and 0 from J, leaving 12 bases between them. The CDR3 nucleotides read TGTGCCAGCAGCTTAGTGGTGGGCACAACTAACTATGGCTACACCTTC. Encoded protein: CASSLVVGTTNYGYTF.

The CDR3: CASSLADRVVYGYTF. CDR3 nucleotide sequence: TGTGCCAGCAGCTTAGCCGACAGGGTAGTCTATGGCTACACCTTC. This chain connects TRBV11-2 to TRBJ1-2; 7 bases match TRBD1. The CDR3 contains 15 residues. Germline V gene lookup returns CDR1 SGHAT and CDR2 FQNNGV. After removal of 1 base from V and 4 bases from J, the junction contained 6 bases not matched to a gene.